This passage covers 6 T cell receptor beta chains from one sample sequenced in a study of PD-1 blockade in classical Hodgkin lymphoma. The data were produced by immunoSEQ multiplex PCR, yet TCRdb's version contains in-frame clones alone and is incomplete. The table lists fewer than 90,000 clones, about 92% of them singletons. Each patient experienced a relapse that followed autologous stem cell transplantation, and brentuximab vedotin exposure varied. The sample in question was peripheral blood mononuclear cells (PBMCs), obtained at baseline. Source of these receptors: a human donor with classical Hodgkin lymphoma.

This chain connects TRBV11-3 to TRBJ1-5; D unresolved. In germline, CDR1 is SGHNT, CDR2 YENEEA. With 1 base removed from V and 11 bases from J, the gap between germline ends came to 18 bases. This CDR3 region has 15 residues. The CDR3 coding sequence is TGTGCCAGCAGCTTAGGTCCCCGAATCGTTTCGGCCCAGCATTTT. It is translated as CASSLGPRIVSAQHF.

This sequence joins TRBV4-1 and TRBJ2-7; 7 nucleotides align to TRBD2. The trim removed 1 base at V and 4 bases at J, leaving 4 bases unmatched. This CDR3 comprises 14 residues. Germline loops: CDR1 MGHRA, CDR2 YSYEKL. In DNA, the CDR3 is TGCGCCAGCAGCCAAGCCGAGCGGGATTACGAGCAGTACTTC. It specifies CASSQAERDYEQYF.

The V call is TRBV6-5, the J call TRBJ2-2; D is ambiguous. From germline, CDR1 is MNHEY and CDR2 SVGAGI. There are 13 residues in the CDR3. Trimming pared 0 bases from V and 7 bases from J, leaving 6 bases between. CDR3 amino acids: CASSYSSLGELFF. The CDR3 coding sequence is TGTGCCAGCAGTTACTCGAGTCTCGGGGAGCTGTTTTTT.

The rearrangement links TRBV30 to TRBJ2-6, with D maybe TRBD2 (6 bases). There are 14 residues in the CDR3. V dropped 6 bases and J dropped 2 bases, with 11 bases sitting between them. The germline V gene encodes CDR1 GTSNPN and CDR2 SVGIG (reference sequence). The DNA for the CDR3 is TGTGCCTGCACGGAGGGTGCTGGGGCCAACGTCCTGACTTTC. It translates to CACTEGAGANVLTF.

V gene TRBV21-1 combines with J gene TRBJ2-3. TRBV21-1 is designated a pseudogene. The CDR3 sequence is 15 residues long. The CDR3, as DNA: TGTGCCACCCTGGCCCCCCAAGAGACGACAGATACGCAGTATTTT. It is translated as CATLAPQETTDTQYF.

The CDR3 region has the DNA TGTGCCTGGAGTGTACCCTCTGGAAACACCATATATTTT. Translating gives CAWSVPSGNTIYF. The V and J genes are TRBV30 and TRBJ1-3; D unresolved. The germline gives CDR1 GTSNPN, CDR2 SVGIG (reference sequence). V was shortened by 0 bases and J by 0 bases, with 3 bases between the two germline ends. This CDR3 spans 13 amino acids.